The entry that follows covers one TCR beta chain sequence. The target antigen is unknown. The junction had 12 bases not matched to a gene; V was cut back by 9 bases and J by 8 bases. The CDR3 is 15 amino acids. This entry is derived from a study of identical twins. Findings and caveats of the study: In cord blood, abundant beta clonotypes had fewer insertions; memory showed no trend. Out-of-frame sharing of TCR alpha in monozygotic twins was underestimated by models. Instead of following the same donors, the conclusions were based on cross-sectional statistical analysis.

Carrying unique molecular identifiers, the cDNA also gained a universal primer site through template switching. TCRdb fed the 5' RACE reads into MiXCR, producing one record per CDR3 protein. The data hold 17,000 or so distinct CDR3 sequences, with just under 70% observed a single time. The clonotype was recovered from a young woman in good health. This table probably holds off-target reads from a library built for another chain. Sequencing was done on a sample of memory (CD45RO+) T cells sorted from blood. This chain uses TRBV12-3 or TRBV12-4 with TRBJ2-2; 10 bases align to TRBD2. The CDR3 nucleotides read TGTGCCAGAAGCACCGGAATAGCGGGAGGAGGGGAGCTGTTTTTT. It codes for CARSTGIAGGGELFF.